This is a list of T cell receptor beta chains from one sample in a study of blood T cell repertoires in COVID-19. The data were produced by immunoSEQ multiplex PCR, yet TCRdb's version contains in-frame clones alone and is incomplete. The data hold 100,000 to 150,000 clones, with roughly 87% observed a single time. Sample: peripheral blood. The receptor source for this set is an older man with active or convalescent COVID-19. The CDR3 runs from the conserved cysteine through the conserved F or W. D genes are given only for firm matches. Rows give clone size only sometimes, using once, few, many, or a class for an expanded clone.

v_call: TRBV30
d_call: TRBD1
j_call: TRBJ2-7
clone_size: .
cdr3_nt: TGTGCCTGGAGTGTGTTCAGGGGGATCCACGAGCAGTACTTC
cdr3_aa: CAWSVFRGIHEQYF

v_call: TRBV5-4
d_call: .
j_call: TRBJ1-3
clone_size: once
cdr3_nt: TGTGCCAGCAGCTCCCCAGGGATCTCGGGTAACACCATATATTTT
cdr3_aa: CASSSPGISGNTIYF

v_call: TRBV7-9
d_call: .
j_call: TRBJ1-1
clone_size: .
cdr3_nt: TGTGCCAGCAGCTTAGGGGCCGGCACTGAAGCTTTCTTT
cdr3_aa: CASSLGAGTEAFF

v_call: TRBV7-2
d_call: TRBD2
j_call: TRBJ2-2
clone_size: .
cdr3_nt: TGTGCCAGCAGCTCGACTAGCGGGAGTACCGGGGAGCTGTTTTTT
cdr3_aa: CASSSTSGSTGELFF

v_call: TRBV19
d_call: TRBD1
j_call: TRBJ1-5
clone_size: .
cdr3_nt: TGTGCCAGTACAAAACGGGACAGGGCTCAGCCCCAGCATTTT
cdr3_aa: CASTKRDRAQPQHF

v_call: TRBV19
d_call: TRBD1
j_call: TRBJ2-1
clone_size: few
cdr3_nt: TGTGCCAGTACTATTGGACAGGGGGCGTACAATGAGCAGTTCTTC
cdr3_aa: CASTIGQGAYNEQFF

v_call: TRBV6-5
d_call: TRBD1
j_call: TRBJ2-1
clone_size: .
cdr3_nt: TGTGCCAGCAGCTTAACCGACAGGGGTGAGTTCTTC
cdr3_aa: CASSLTDRGEFF

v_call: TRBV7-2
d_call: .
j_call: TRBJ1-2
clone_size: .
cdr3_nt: TGTGCCAGCAGCTCGACTAACGGGGGGAACTATGGCTACACCTTC
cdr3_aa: CASSSTNGGNYGYTF

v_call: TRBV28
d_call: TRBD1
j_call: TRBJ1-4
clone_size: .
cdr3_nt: TGTGCCAGCAGTTTTGCAGGGGGGAATGAAAAACTGTTTTTT
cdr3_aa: CASSFAGGNEKLFF

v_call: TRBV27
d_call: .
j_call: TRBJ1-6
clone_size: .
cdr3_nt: TGTGCCAGCAGTACAGGGATCGAGGGTTCACCCCTCCACTTT
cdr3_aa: CASSTGIEGSPLHF

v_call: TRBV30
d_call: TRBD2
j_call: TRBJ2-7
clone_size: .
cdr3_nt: TGTGCCTGGGCCAGCGGGAGAGGGTACGAGCAGTACTTC
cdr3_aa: CAWASGRGYEQYF

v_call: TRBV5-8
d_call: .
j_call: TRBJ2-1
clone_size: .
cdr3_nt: TGTGCCAGCAGGCGACAGGGGGCAAGCGGGAGGAGCTCCTACAATGAGCAGTTCTTC
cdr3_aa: CASRRQGASGRSSYNEQFF

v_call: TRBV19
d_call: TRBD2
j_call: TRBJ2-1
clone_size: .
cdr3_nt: TGTGCCAGTGGGTACAGGGGACTAGCGGGAGACTTGAATGAGCAGTTCTTC
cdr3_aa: CASGYRGLAGDLNEQFF

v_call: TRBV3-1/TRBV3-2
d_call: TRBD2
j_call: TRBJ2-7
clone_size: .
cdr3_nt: TGTGCCAGCAGCCATGGGACTAGCGGGAGATTGTACTCCTACGAGCAGTACTTC
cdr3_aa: CASSHGTSGRLYSYEQYF

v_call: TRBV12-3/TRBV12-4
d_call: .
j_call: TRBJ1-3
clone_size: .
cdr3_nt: TGTGCCAGCAGAGCGGGTGGTGGCGACACCATATATTTT
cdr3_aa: CASRAGGGDTIYF

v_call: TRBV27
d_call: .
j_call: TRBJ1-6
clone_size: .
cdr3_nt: TGTGCCAGCAGTCTAGCGGACGGTTCACCCCTCCACTTT
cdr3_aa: CASSLADGSPLHF

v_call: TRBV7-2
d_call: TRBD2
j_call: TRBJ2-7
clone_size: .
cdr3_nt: TGTGCCAGCAGCTCCGGGGGGAATTGGAACGAGCAGTACTTC
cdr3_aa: CASSSGGNWNEQYF

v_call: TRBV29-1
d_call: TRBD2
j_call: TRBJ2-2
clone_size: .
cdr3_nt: TGCAGCGTTGAAGGCGGGAGGAACACCGGGGAGCTGTTTTTT
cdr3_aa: CSVEGGRNTGELFF

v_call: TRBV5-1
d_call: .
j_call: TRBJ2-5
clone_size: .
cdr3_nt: TGCGCCAGCAGCTTCTCGGGTGGCGGCCAAGAGACCCAGTACTTC
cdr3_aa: CASSFSGGGQETQYF

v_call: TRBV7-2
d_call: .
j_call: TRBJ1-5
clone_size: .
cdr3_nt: TGTGCCAGCCGAGGGGGATTGGGGCAGCCCCAGCATTTT
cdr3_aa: CASRGGLGQPQHF

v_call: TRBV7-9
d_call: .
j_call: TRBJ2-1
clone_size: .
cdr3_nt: TGTGCCAGCAGCTTCGACTCACAGGGTTCCAATGAGCAGTTCTTC
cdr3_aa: CASSFDSQGSNEQFF

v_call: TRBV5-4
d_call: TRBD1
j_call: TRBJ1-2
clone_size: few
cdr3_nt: TGTGCCAGCAGCTCTTCGACAGGGGGAGGATATGGCTACACCTTC
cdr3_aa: CASSSSTGGGYGYTF

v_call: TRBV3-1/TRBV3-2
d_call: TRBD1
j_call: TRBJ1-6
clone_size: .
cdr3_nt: TGTGCCAGCAGCCAAGATACAGGGGGCTTGGATAATTCACCCCTCCACTTT
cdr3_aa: CASSQDTGGLDNSPLHF

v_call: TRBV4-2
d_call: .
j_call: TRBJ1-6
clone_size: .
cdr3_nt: TGTGCCAGCAGCCAAGTTGGGGGCTTTTCACCCCTCCACTTT
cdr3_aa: CASSQVGGFSPLHF

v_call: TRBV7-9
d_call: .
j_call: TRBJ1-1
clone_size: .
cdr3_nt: TGTGCCAGCAGCTTAGAGGGGGGGATGAGCACTGAAGCTTTCTTT
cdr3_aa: CASSLEGGMSTEAFF

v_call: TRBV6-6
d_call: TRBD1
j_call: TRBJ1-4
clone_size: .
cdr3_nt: TGTGCCAGCAGTCGGACCCAGGGGGTTGAAAAACTGTTTTTT
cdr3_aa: CASSRTQGVEKLFF

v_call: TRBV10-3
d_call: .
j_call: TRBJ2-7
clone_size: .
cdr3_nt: TGTGCCATCAGTGAGTCGGGAGGCGAGCAGTACTTC
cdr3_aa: CAISESGGEQYF

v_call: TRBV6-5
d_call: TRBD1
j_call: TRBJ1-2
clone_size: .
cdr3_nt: TGTGCCAGCAGTATTACAGGGGGCTTTGGCTACACCTTC
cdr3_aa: CASSITGGFGYTF

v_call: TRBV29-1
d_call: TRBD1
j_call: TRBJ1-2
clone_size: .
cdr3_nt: TGCAGCGTTGAAAGGGGGCGTCTAGTAGGCTACACCTTC
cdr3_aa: CSVERGRLVGYTF

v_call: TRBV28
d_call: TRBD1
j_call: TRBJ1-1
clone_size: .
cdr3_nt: TGTGCCAGCAGGGGAACAGGGGGCGTCGGAGCTTTCTTT
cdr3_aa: CASRGTGGVGAFF

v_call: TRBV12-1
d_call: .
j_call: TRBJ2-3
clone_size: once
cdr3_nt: TGTGCCAGCAGCCCCCGATTGAGACGGGGGAACACAGATACGCAGTATTTT
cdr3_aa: CASSPRLRRGNTDTQYF

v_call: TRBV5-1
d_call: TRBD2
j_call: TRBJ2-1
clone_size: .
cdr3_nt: TGCGCCAGCAGCTTGGAAGCGGGGGCCTCCTACAATGAGCAGTTCTTC
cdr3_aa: CASSLEAGASYNEQFF

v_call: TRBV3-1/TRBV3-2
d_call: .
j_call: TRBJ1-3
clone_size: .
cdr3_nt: TGTGCCAGCAGCCAAGATCCGCGGTTCTCTGGAAACACCATATATTTT
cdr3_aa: CASSQDPRFSGNTIYF

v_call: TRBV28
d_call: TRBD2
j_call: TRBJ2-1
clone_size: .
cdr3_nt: TGTGCCAGCAGGGTTCCGGCGGGGGTGGGCTACAATGAGCAGTTCTTC
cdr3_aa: CASRVPAGVGYNEQFF

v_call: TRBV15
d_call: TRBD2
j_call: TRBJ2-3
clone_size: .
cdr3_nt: TGTGCCACCAGCAGAGATCGAGGCGGGAGGGCGCTAGTTGGAGATACGCAGTATTTT
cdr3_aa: CATSRDRGGRALVGDTQYF

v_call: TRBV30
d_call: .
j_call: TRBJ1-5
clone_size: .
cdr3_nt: TGTGCCTGGAGTCAGTATAGCAATCAGCCCCAGCATTTT
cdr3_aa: CAWSQYSNQPQHF

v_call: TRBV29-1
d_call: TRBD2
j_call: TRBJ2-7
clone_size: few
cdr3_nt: TGCAGCGTTGATTGGGCGGGAGCCGACGAGCAGTACTTC
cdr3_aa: CSVDWAGADEQYF

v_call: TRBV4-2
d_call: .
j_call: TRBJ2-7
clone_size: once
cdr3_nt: TGTGCCAGCAGCCAAGAGCGGCGGGAGCAGTACTTC
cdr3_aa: CASSQERREQYF

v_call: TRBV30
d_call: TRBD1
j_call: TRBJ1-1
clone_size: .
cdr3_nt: TGTGCCTGGCGTTCCGACAGGGTAACTGAAGCTTTCTTT
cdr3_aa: CAWRSDRVTEAFF

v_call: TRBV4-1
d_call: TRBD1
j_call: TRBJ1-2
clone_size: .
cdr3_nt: TGCGCCAGTCGTTCTGCAGGGGGTAACTATGGCTACACCTTC
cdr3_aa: CASRSAGGNYGYTF

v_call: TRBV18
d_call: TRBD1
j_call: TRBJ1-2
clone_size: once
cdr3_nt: TGTGCCAGCTCACCGGGGACAGGGGGGAACTATGGCTACACCTTC
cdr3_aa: CASSPGTGGNYGYTF

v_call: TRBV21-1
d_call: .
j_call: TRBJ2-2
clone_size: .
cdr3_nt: TGTGCCAGCAGCCCCCGGGGGGGCGGTACCGGGGAGCTGTTTTTT
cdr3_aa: CASSPRGGGTGELFF

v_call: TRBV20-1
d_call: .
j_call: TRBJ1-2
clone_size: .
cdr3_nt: TGCAGTGCTAGTATATCAGTGTTCTATGGCTACACCTTC
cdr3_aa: CSASISVFYGYTF

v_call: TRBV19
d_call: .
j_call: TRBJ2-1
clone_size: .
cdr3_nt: TGTGCCAGTAGTCCCGGGGGATACAATGAGCAGTTCTTC
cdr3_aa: CASSPGGYNEQFF

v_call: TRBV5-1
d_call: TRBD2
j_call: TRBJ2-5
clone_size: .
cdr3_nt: TGCGCCAGCAGACCGAGTCCGGGGGGGGAGACCCAGTACTTC
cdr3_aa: CASRPSPGGETQYF

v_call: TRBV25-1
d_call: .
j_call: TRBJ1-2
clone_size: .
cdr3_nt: TGTGCCAGCAGTGAAAGGGGCCTCGGGGACTTAAATGGCTACACCTTC
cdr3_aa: CASSERGLGDLNGYTF

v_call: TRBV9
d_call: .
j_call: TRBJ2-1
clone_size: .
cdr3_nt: TGTGCCAGCAGCGTAGGGCAGCGAGTCAATGAGCAGTTCTTC
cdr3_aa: CASSVGQRVNEQFF

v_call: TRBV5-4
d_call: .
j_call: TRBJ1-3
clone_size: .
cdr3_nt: TGTGCCAGCAGGGTTGACAGTGGAAACACCATATATTTT
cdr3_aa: CASRVDSGNTIYF

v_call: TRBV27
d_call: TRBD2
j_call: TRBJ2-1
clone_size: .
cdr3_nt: TGTGCCAGCAGTGGGGGAGGGACTAGCGGGATCGCCTCCTCCTACAATGAGCAGTTCTTC
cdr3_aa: CASSGGGTSGIASSYNEQFF

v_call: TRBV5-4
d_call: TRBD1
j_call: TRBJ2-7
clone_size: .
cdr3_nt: TGTGCCAGCAGCTGGGACAGGGGTAGTTCCTACGAGCAGTACTTC
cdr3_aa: CASSWDRGSSYEQYF

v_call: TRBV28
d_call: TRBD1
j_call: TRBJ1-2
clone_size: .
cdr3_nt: TGTGCCAGCAGTGACAGGGGCTATAGACACGGTTCGGGCTACACCTTC
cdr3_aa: CASSDRGYRHGSGYTF

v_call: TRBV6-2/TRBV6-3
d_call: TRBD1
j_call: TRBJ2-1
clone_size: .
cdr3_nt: TGTGCCAGCGGCCGGACAGGATACAATGAGCAGTTCTTC
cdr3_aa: CASGRTGYNEQFF

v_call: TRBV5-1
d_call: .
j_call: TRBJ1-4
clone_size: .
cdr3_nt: TGCGCCAGCAGCAGAGACAGCGCCACTAATGAAAAACTGTTTTTT
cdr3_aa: CASSRDSATNEKLFF

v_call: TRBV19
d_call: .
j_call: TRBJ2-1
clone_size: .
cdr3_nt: TGTGCCAGTAGTATACAACCAGGGCTTTTCCACAATGAGCAGTTCTTC
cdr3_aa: CASSIQPGLFHNEQFF

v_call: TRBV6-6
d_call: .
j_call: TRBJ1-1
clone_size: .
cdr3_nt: TGTGCCAGCAGTTCTGGGGGAGGAGCAGCTTTCTTT
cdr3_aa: CASSSGGGAAFF

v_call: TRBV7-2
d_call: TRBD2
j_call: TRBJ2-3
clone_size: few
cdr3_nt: TGTGCCAGCAGTCTAGCGGGGCCTGCCACAGATACGCAGTATTTT
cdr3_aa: CASSLAGPATDTQYF

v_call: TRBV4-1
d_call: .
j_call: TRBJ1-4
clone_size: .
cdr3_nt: TGCGCCAGCAGCCAATGGGGGACTAGTGAAAAACTGTTTTTT
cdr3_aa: CASSQWGTSEKLFF

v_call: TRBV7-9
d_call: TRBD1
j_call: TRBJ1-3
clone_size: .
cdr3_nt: TGTGCCAGCAGCTTAGGTGACGACAGGGGTGGAAACACCATATATTTT
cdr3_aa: CASSLGDDRGGNTIYF

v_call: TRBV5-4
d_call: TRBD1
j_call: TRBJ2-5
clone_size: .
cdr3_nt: TGTGCCAGCAGCTTGGAAGGGGGCCAAATAGAGACCCAGTACTTC
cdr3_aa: CASSLEGGQIETQYF